The 27 T cell receptor beta chains presented below share a single source sample, sequenced in a study of cytomegalovirus exposure and HLA in healthy donors. The PCR contained 60 Vbeta and 13 Jbeta primers. The assay was immunoSEQ multiplex PCR, and TCRdb's table has in-frame clones only and misses some. The repertoire consists of approximately 100,000 clones, with under 65% occurring once and the leading ten covering 2.5% to 3.5%. The sequenced sample was PBMCs. These receptors all come from a man aged 55 to 70 in good health and CMV-seronegative.

This clone has only a few counts. The V and J genes are TRBV5-4 and TRBJ1-1; 8 bases match TRBD1. Germline CDR1 reads SGHNT; CDR2 reads YYREEE (reference sequence). With V trimmed by 4 bases and J by 5 bases, 10 bases remained unmatched. CDR3 size: 15 residues. The CDR3 protein is CASSSPDRGGTEAFF. DNA of the CDR3: TGTGCCAGCAGCAGCCCTGACAGGGGAGGGACTGAAGCTTTCTTT.

The CDR3 DNA follows: TGCGCCAGCAGCTTGGGGGACAGTCGGGATGGCTACACCTTC. It specifies CASSLGDSRDGYTF. This rearrangement joins TRBV5-1 to TRBJ1-2; 7 nucleotides align to TRBD1. This CDR3 has 14 residues. V dropped 0 bases and J dropped 6; count of bases not matched to a gene: 5. Per the germline V gene, CDR1 is SGHRS and CDR2 is YFSETQ.

The gene calls are TRBV9 and TRBJ2-4; 8 nucleotides line up with TRBD2. With V trimmed by 4 bases and J by 2 bases, 5 bases remained unmatched. Germline lookup yields CDR1 SGDLS and CDR2 YYNGEE. The CDR3 runs 15 residues. CDR3 sequence (DNA): TGTGCCAGCAGCCCTCCGGGGGGGCCCAAAAACATTCAGTACTTC. Amino acids: CASSPPGGPKNIQYF. Looking up the rest from reference TRBV9 and TRBJ2-4 gives the full variable domain: DSGVTQTPKHLITATGQRVTLRCSPRSGDLSVYWYQQSLDQGLQFLIQYYNGEERAKGNILERFSAQQFPDLHSELNLSSLELGDSALYFCASSPPGGPKNIQYFGAGTRLSVL.

CDR3 region: CASSPFAGTNQETQYF. The CDR3 DNA is TGTGCCAGCTCACCATTTGCTGGGACAAACCAAGAGACCCAGTACTTC. The chain carries TRBV18 and TRBJ2-5; weak D call: TRBD1 (6 bases). The V gene's germline CDR1 is KGHSH and CDR2 LQKENI. The CDR3 totals 16 residues. The germline V and J ends were trimmed by 2 bases and 0 bases, with 13 bases remaining between them.

The gene calls are TRBV7-8 and TRBJ1-3; 8 bases line up with TRBD1. CDR3 length: 16 amino acids. Losses at the gene ends were 0 bases for V and 4 bases for J; bases not matched to a gene: 5. CDR1 and CDR2 (germline): SGHVS, FQNEAQ. DNA for the CDR3: TGTGCCAGCAGCTTAGCGACAGGGGCGCTGGGAAACACCATATATTTT. It yields the protein CASSLATGALGNTIYF.

V is TRBV7-3 and J is TRBJ2-1; TRBD1 is a possible D gene (6 bases). V lost 4 bases, J lost 12 bases, and 16 bases lay in between. This CDR3 contains 13 residues. CDR1 is SGHTA, CDR2 FQGTGA, per germline. The CDR3 protein is CASSSLTGPGQFF. In DNA form, the CDR3 reads TGTGCCAGCAGCTCCCTAACAGGGCCCGGGCAGTTCTTC.

In DNA, the CDR3 is TGTGCCAGCAGCGCAGGAGGACTAGCGAGGCCCTACGAGCAGTACTTC. Translating it yields CASSAGGLARPYEQYF. The J gene is TRBJ2-7, the V gene TRBV13, with 9 bases that match TRBD2. The V and J ends lost 5 bases and 2 bases, in that order; junction bases with no gene match: 10. The CDR3 is made up of 16 amino acids. The germline gives CDR1 PRHDT, CDR2 FYEKMQ (reference sequence). The whole variable domain, filled in from reference TRBV13 and TRBJ2-7, reads AAGVIQSPRHLIKEKRETATLKCYPIPRHDTVYWYQQGPGQDPQFLISFYEKMQSDKGSIPDRFSAQQFSDYHSELNMSSLELGDSALYFCASSAGGLARPYEQYFGPGTRLTVT.

This chain uses TRBV28 with TRBJ2-2, with D hard to call. Germline V CDR1 and CDR2: MDHEN, SYDVKM. V dropped 5 bases and J dropped 6 bases, with 10 bases sitting between them. The CDR3 runs 13 residues. The CDR3, as DNA: TGTGCCAGCAGTACGTTGTCGGCCGGGGAGCTGTTTTTT. Translated: CASSTLSAGELFF.

The chain has TRBV6-1 and TRBJ2-3; TRBD2 agrees at 8 bases. Germline lookup yields CDR1 MNHNS and CDR2 SASEGT. This CDR3 region has 15 residues. With V trimmed by 3 bases and J by 3 bases, 5 bases remained unmatched. The CDR3 DNA reads as TGTGCCAGCAGTGACCCGGGACTAGTTACAGATACGCAGTATTTT. Protein sequence: CASSDPGLVTDTQYF.

The CDR3, as DNA: TGTGCCAGCTCACAGACAGGGGGATACCTGGAGACCCAGTACTTC. Translation gives CASSQTGGYLETQYF. This rearrangement joins TRBV18 to TRBJ2-5; the match to TRBD1 covers 9 bases. Germline CDR1 and CDR2: KGHSH and LQKENI. The V and J ends lost 4 bases and 5 bases, in that order; junction bases with no gene match: 8. CDR3 length: 15 amino acids.

In this sample, this clone turned up a few times. This rearrangement joins TRBV11-2 to TRBJ1-1; maybe TRBD1 (6 bases). The CDR3 length is 14 residues. The germline CDR1 and CDR2 sequences are SGHAT and FQNNGV. V lost 4 bases to trimming and J lost 0 bases, with 9 bases between them. The CDR3 region is CASSSQGLNTEAFF. In nucleotides, the CDR3 is TGTGCCAGCAGCTCCCAGGGGCTGAACACTGAAGCTTTCTTT.

This chain uses TRBV6-1 with TRBJ1-3; D is perhaps TRBD1 (6 bases). Germline V gene sequence: CDR1 MNHNS, CDR2 SASEGT. With 6 bases removed from V and 2 bases from J, the gap between germline ends came to 11 bases. The CDR3 extends over 14 amino acids. CDR3 sequence (DNA): TGTGCCAGCAGACAGGGTTTCACTGGAAACACCATATATTTT. Translation gives CASRQGFTGNTIYF.

The table lists this clone with a count of one. The J gene is TRBJ1-2, the V gene TRBV15; 7 nucleotides align to TRBD1. J lost 3 bases, V lost 5 bases, and 9 bases had no gene match. This CDR3 has 15 residues. CDR1 is LNHNV, CDR2 YYDKDF, per germline (reference sequence). This CDR3 reads CATSLPGQQYYGYTF. CDR3 sequence (DNA): TGTGCCACCAGCCTGCCGGGACAGCAGTACTATGGCTACACCTTC.

The rearrangement uses TRBV19 and TRBJ1-5, with D possibly matching TRBD1 (5 bases). This CDR3 has 15 amino acids. Germline loops: CDR1 LNHDA, CDR2 SQIVND (reference sequence). With 7 bases removed from V and 0 bases from J, the gap between germline ends came to 13 bases. In DNA, the CDR3 is TGTGCCAGTATGACCGGCGGGGGTAGCAATCAGCCCCAGCATTTT. It encodes CASMTGGGSNQPQHF.

A word on this clone: Other DNA sequences from this sample encode an identical CDR3 as well. The chain employs TRBV6-5 and TRBJ2-1, with TRBD2 matching 10 bases. The CDR3 is made up of 15 amino acids. Germline CDR1 and CDR2: MNHEY and SVGAGI. The V segment lost 5 bases and the J segment 5 bases; nucleotides outside the gene matches: 6. The DNA for the CDR3 is TGTGCCAGCAGTCTAGGACTAGCGGAACACAATGAGCAGTTCTTC. Its translation is CASSLGLAEHNEQFF.

The V gene is TRBV5-4, the J gene TRBJ2-5; D uncertain. The CDR3 totals 14 residues. V dropped 4 bases and J dropped 2 bases, with 12 bases sitting between them. Germline assignment: CDR1 SGHNT and CDR2 YYREEE (reference sequence). DNA for the CDR3: TGTGCCAGCAGCCTGACCCGGCGGCAAGAGACCCAGTACTTC. Residues: CASSLTRRQETQYF.

V and J are TRBV18 and TRBJ2-2; D not resolved. The V gene lost 3 bases and the J gene lost 8 bases, with 7 bases spanning the gap. CDR1 and CDR2 from the germline V gene are KGHSH and LQKENI. The CDR3 has 12 residues. In DNA form, the CDR3 reads TGTGCCAGCTCACCTGGCAGAGGGGAGCTGTTTTTT. The encoded protein is CASSPGRGELFF.

In this sample, this clone turned up a few times. The chain carries TRBV9 and TRBJ2-2; the match to TRBD1 covers 8 bases. Germline V gives CDR1 SGDLS, CDR2 YYNGEE. V lost 4 bases, J lost 1 base, and 6 bases stayed unmatched. CDR3 length: 16 residues. CDR3 coding DNA: TGTGCCAGCAGCCCAGCAGGGACAGGGAACACCGGGGAGCTGTTTTTT. This sequence encodes CASSPAGTGNTGELFF.

This chain uses TRBV9 with TRBJ1-2, with D uncertain. This CDR3 comprises 9 residues. Germline CDR1 SGDLS, CDR2 YYNGEE. Trimming removed 10 bases from V and 8 bases from J, with 9 bases in between. The CDR3, as DNA: TGTGCCGGGCCCAGGGGCTACACCTTC. It yields the protein CAGPRGYTF.

The J gene is TRBJ1-2, the V gene TRBV2; D remains ambiguous. V gave up 6 bases and J gave up 4 bases, with 15 bases separating them. From germline, CDR1 is SNHLY and CDR2 FYNNEI. The CDR3 loop spans 14 amino acids. The CDR3 spells CASREGAAGYGYTF. The CDR3 bases are TGTGCCAGCAGGGAGGGAGCTGCTGGCTATGGCTACACCTTC.

This clone was counted between two and nine times. The V call is TRBV28, the J call TRBJ2-1, with 8 positions matching TRBD2. Losses at the gene ends were 9 bases for V and 3 bases for J; bases not matched to a gene: 7. This CDR3 spans 14 amino acids. Germline loops: CDR1 MDHEN, CDR2 SYDVKM. The DNA of the CDR3 is TGTGCCAGTCACGGGGGGGGTGGCTACAATGAGCAGTTCTTC. Translation: CASHGGGGYNEQFF.

The chain carries TRBV5-4 and TRBJ1-1; tentative D call: TRBD1 (5 bases). V was pared by 2 bases and J by 0 bases, with 11 bases between. CDR3 size: 15 residues. Germline CDR1 reads SGHNT; CDR2 reads YYREEE (reference sequence). As DNA, the CDR3 is TGTGCCAGCAGCTTCCCCGGGGGTCTGAACACTGAAGCTTTCTTT. Translated: CASSFPGGLNTEAFF.

The chain combines TRBV7-9 with TRBJ2-3, with D possibly being TRBD1 (5 bases). This CDR3 is 18 amino acids long. The V gene's germline CDR1 is SEHNR and CDR2 FQNEAQ (reference sequence). V lost 3 bases and J lost 3, with 22 bases in between. CDR3 sequence (DNA): TGTGCCAGCAGCTTGGGGCTCGGCACGTGGGATTTAACAGATACGCAGTATTTT. Its protein is CASSLGLGTWDLTDTQYF.

The V and J genes are TRBV28 and TRBJ2-3, with TRBD2 matching over 10 bases. The CDR3 is 22 residues long. V shed 4 bases and J 3 bases; nucleotides not matched to a gene: 25. Germline CDR1 is MDHEN and CDR2 is SYDVKM. CDR3 in amino acids: CASSSPPGQTWEREGLTDTQYF. The DNA for the CDR3 is TGTGCCAGCAGTTCCCCCCCGGGACAAACCTGGGAGCGGGAGGGTCTAACAGATACGCAGTATTTT. The whole variable domain, remainder taken from reference TRBV28 and TRBJ2-3, is DVKVTQSSRYLVKRTGEKVFLECVQDMDHENMFWYRQDPGLGLRLIYFSYDVKMKEKGDIPEGYSVSREKKERFSLILESASTNQTSMYLCASSSPPGQTWEREGLTDTQYFGPGTRLTVL.

This chain joins TRBV14 and TRBJ2-7; possible D gene TRBD1, 6 bases. Germline V gene lookup returns CDR1 SGHDN and CDR2 FVKESK. The CDR3 covers 19 residues. V shed 0 bases and J shed 1 base, with 22 bases lying between them. CDR3 residues: CASSQDWVGTPLPSYEQYF. Written as DNA, the CDR3 is TGTGCCAGCAGCCAAGATTGGGTTGGGACACCTCTCCCTTCCTACGAGCAGTACTTC.

This clone turned up a few times. This chain uses TRBV6-1 with TRBJ2-3; D may be TRBD1 (5 bases). With 7 bases removed from V and 6 bases from J, the gap between germline ends came to 20 bases. The CDR3 is 15 amino acids. CDR1 is MNHNS, CDR2 SASEGT, per germline. CDR3 in DNA: TGTGCCAGCATGAGGCCGGCAGGGCCTAGGGATACGCAGTATTTT. Amino acid sequence: CASMRPAGPRDTQYF.

This clone was seen a handful of times. The genes are TRBV7-2 and TRBJ2-3; 11 positions agree with TRBD2. Trimming removed 4 bases from V and 8 bases from J; junction bases left unmatched: 2. Germline CDR1 SGHTA, CDR2 FQGNSA. The CDR3 loop spans 13 amino acids. CDR3 DNA: TGTGCCAGCAGCTCACTAGCGGGAGCTACGCAGTATTTT. Amino acid sequence: CASSSLAGATQYF.